This TCR beta chain was sequenced during a study of human T cells and chemical hapten exposure (dated by TCRdb to the early 2020s). For the study in its entirety: For sensitization, 2% DPC in acetone was applied to a roughly 2 cm by roughly 2 cm area of upper inner arm skin. Patients additionally received weekly therapeutic DPC doses to the scalp throughout the approximately 25-week study period. Patch tests used Finn chambers with 0.01% DPC on the upper back, scored after 6 days by International Contact Dermatitis Research Group standards. The mostly female patient cohort included alopecia areata with under or over 50% scalp involvement, alopecia totalis and alopecia universalis. Libraries were combined into a pool for sequencing, and differences in TCR yield between samples came mainly from small differences in library volumes within the pool. This study followed changes in the peripheral blood TCR repertoire in vivo during primary and secondary sensitization of alopecia patients to the hapten diphenylcyclopropenone (DPC). Patient blood was sampled pre-sensitization (week 0) and at 2, 6 and about 24 weeks after DPC sensitization. Blood for TCR sequencing was provided by twenty-nine alopecia patients at one to four time points (pre-sensitization, 2, 6 and 24 weeks). Overall results and qualifications from the work: Patch test score correlated positively with the number of PT1 expanded TCRs, reaching significance at thresholds 8, 16 and 32 but not at 4. DPC sensitization did not change how many TCRs were above 1 in 1000 frequency, and no evidence was found of alterations in global repertoire structure. All patients had alopecia, a presumed autoimmune disease, so their immune response might differ from that of healthy individuals. Significantly more large CDR3 similarity clusters were formed by expanded TCRs than by pre-sensitization or healthy control sets, consistent with antigen-driven responses. Repeated subsampling changed both the strength of the expansion versus patch-test correlation and the threshold at which that correlation became significant.

Explained via the paper, the time point label denotes: patch test 1, 2 weeks after DPC sensitization. Per the publication, the treatment or condition label means: therapeutic diphenylcyclopropenone sensitization with weekly scalp DPC. At each patch-test visit, blood was drawn before the patch test was applied. Patients were considered eligible if aged 18 to 70, diagnosed with alopecia and deemed suitable for DPC therapy, and patients were excluded if pregnant. Total RNA was isolated from unfractionated whole blood collected in Tempus Blood RNA tubes. V loses 3 bases at its end and J loses 0 bases; junction bases beyond the gene matches: 1. The CDR3 covers 14 residues, taking in both the cysteine and the phenylalanine. Only the CDR3 part of the read is kept: 42 bases, read in frame from the first base. The germline V gene yields KGHSH for CDR1 and LQKENI for CDR2. This clonotype was observed a few times. It lacks a known antigen. Within one base of it there is no much larger clone, and no base qualities were kept.

Libraries were made using RACE. TCRdb names NextSeq 500 as the instrument used. During library preparation, unique molecular identifiers were attached to individual cDNA molecules so that TCRs could be counted quantitatively and reproducibly. Each blood RNA sample was used to sequence both TCR alpha and TCR beta chains. The paper's data handling went like this. The median number of TCRs per sample was 95,638, ranging from 23,224 to 690,600. The Decombinator software suite was used to annotate the V, J and CDR3 of the TCR reads. Every sample was subsampled to the same number of TCRs (28,000) for the PS versus PT1 abundance plots. Expanded TCRs were defined as absent before sensitization and observed at least eight times at the 2-week time point. TCRdb trimmed the raw reads at Q25, called clones with MiXCR and kept productive beta chains. Here each entry gathers all rows of one CDR3 protein and keeps the most common genes and DNA. V and J calls and clone size were set by TCRdb, not the authors. Within this sample are about 120,000 distinct CDR3 sequences, with approximately 13% of them counted one time only. The ten largest clones represent around 0.99% of the sample.

The chain uses TRBV18 and TRBJ1-1; 7 central nucleotides agree with TRBD1. The TCR originated in a man aged 18 to 30 with alopecia areata. Some clones in this sample may be carry-over from other donors' samples. The source material was whole blood, sampled in connection with sensitization to the hapten diphenylcyclopropenone (DPC). The CDR3 has the sequence CASSPDRLNTEAFF. The nucleotides are TGTGCCAGCTCACCGGACAGGCTGAACACTGAAGCTTTCTTT.